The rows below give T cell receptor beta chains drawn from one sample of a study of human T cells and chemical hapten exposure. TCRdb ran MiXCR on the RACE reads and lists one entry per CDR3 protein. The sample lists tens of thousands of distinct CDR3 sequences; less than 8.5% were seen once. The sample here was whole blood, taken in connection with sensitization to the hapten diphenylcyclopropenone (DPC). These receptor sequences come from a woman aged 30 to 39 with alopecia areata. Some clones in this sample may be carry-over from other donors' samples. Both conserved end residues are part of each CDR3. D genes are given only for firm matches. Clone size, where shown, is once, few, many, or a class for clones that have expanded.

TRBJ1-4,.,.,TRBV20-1,TGCAGTGCTAGGTCACGGAGAGAAGAAAAACTGTTTTTT,CSARSRREEKLFF
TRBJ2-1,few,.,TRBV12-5,TGTGCTAGTTCCCGGCGGGATGAGCAGTTCTTC,CASSRRDEQFF
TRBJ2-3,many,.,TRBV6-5,TGTGCCAGCAGTTATATCCGGGGAGAAGATACGCAGTATTTT,CASSYIRGEDTQYF
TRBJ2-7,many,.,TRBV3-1,TGTGCCAGCAGCCAAGTGTCTGGTTGGTCCGAGCAGTACTTC,CASSQVSGWSEQYF
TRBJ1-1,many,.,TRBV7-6,TGTGCCAGCAGCTTGATCATCGACTCCCGTGGGACTGAAGCTTTCTTT,CASSLIIDSRGTEAFF
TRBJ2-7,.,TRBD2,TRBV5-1,TGCGCCAGCAGCCCCATCCCGACTAGCGGTAACTACGAGCAGTACTTC,CASSPIPTSGNYEQYF
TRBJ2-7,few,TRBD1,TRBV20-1,TGCAGTGCTAGAACAGGGGCGATCCTTAGAGAGCAGTACTTC,CSARTGAILREQYF
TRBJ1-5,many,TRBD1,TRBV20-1,TGCAGTGCTGTAGACAGGGGCGGCTATCAGCCCCAGCATTTT,CSAVDRGGYQPQHF
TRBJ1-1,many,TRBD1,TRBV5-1,TGCGCCAGCAGCTTGGCCGGGACAGGGGGTCCTGAAGCTTTCTTT,CASSLAGTGGPEAFF
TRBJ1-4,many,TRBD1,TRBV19,TGTGCCAGTAGTGCCAGAGACAGGGGTCGCGAAAAACTGTTTTTT,CASSARDRGREKLFF
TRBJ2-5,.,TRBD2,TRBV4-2,TGTGCCAGCAGCCAAGTTGTAGCGGGGGGGGCCGAAGAGACCCAGTACTTC,CASSQVVAGGAEETQYF
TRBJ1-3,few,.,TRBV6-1,TGTGCCAGCAGTGAGGGCAGGGACCTTGGAAACACCATATATTTT,CASSEGRDLGNTIYF
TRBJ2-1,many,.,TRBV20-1,TGCAGTGCACCAACTAGGTTAGACGAGCAGTTCTTC,CSAPTRLDEQFF
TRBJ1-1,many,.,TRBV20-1,TGCAGTGCGCACTCGGACACTGAAGCTTTCTTT,CSAHSDTEAFF
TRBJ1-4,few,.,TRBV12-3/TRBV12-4,TGTGCCAGCAGTACTCGACAGGTCGGGGGTAATGAAAAACTGTTTTTT,CASSTRQVGGNEKLFF
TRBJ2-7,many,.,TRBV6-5,TGTGCCAGCAGGCGGGGATTCTACGAGCAGTACTTC,CASRRGFYEQYF
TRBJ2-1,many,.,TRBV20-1,TGCAGTGCTAGTCCCCTCCACAATGAGCAGTTCTTC,CSASPLHNEQFF
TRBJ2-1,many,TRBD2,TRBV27,TGTGCCAGCAGTTCTAGCGGGGGGGCCCGCGGTGAGCAGTTCTTC,CASSSSGGARGEQFF
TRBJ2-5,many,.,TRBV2,TGTGCCAGCAGTGAACACCAGATTCAAACCCAGTACTTC,CASSEHQIQTQYF
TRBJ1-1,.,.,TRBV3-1,TGTGCCAGCAGCCCCCCGGGAGGGGTGAACACTGAAGCTTTCTTT,CASSPPGGVNTEAFF
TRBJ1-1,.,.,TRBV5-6,TGTGCCAGCAGCTTGGTGGGCGCTGACACTGAAGCTTTCTTT,CASSLVGADTEAFF
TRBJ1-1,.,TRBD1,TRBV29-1,TGCAGCGTCCTGGACAGGGTGAGGGCTGAAGCTTTCTTT,CSVLDRVRAEAFF
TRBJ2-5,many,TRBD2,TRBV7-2,TGTGCCAGCGGACGAGGTGGAAGCGGGGGCAGACAGACCCAGTACTTC,CASGRGGSGGRQTQYF
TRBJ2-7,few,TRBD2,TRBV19,TGTGCCAGTAGTACCGGGACTAGCGGGGGCTACGAGCAGTACTTC,CASSTGTSGGYEQYF
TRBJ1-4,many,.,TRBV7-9,TGTGCCAGCAGCTTAGTTCAACGGATACACAGAAATGAAAAACTGTTTTTT,CASSLVQRIHRNEKLFF
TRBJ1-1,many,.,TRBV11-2,TGTGCCAGCAGCTTAGCTTTCAGGAGCCCCCTGGGCACTGAAGCTTTCTTT,CASSLAFRSPLGTEAFF
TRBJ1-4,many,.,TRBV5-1,TGCGCCAGCAGTCGCGGGACTGGAGCAACTAATGAAAAACTGTTTTTT,CASSRGTGATNEKLFF
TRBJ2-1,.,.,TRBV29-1,TGCAGCGTTAGTGGGGGGGGGGCGGTGAATGAGCAGTTCTTC,CSVSGGGAVNEQFF
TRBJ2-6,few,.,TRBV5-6,TGTGCCAGCATGCGCTCTGGGGCCAACGTCCTGACTTTC,CASMRSGANVLTF
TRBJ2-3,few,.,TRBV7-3,TGTGCCAGCAGCCTACAACCGGGGAGCGCAGATACGCAGTATTTT,CASSLQPGSADTQYF
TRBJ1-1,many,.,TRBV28,TGTGCCAGCAGTTTAACCCCCCTTGAAGCTTTCTTT,CASSLTPLEAFF
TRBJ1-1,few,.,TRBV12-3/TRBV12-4,TGTGCCAGCAGTTCCACCAGGGTCATGAACACTGAAGCTTTCTTT,CASSSTRVMNTEAFF
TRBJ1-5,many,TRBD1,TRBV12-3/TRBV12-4,TGTGCCAGCAGTTTACAAGGACAGGGCGGCGGTCAGCCCCAGCATTTT,CASSLQGQGGGQPQHF
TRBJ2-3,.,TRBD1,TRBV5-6,TGTGCCAGCAGCCGGGGACAGGGAGATACGCAGTATTTT,CASSRGQGDTQYF
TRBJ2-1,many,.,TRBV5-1,TGCGCCAGCAGCTTGGGGCAGGCCCCTCTCTCCTACAATGAGCAGTTCTTC,CASSLGQAPLSYNEQFF
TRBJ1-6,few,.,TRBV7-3,TGTGCCAGCAGCTTATTGGGACAATCAAATTCACCCCTCCACTTT,CASSLLGQSNSPLHF
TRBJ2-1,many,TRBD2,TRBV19,TGTGCCAGTACCTGGAGCGGGGGGGCCACTGAGCAGTTCTTC,CASTWSGGATEQFF